These T cell receptor beta chains were read from a single sample in a study of blood T cell repertoires in COVID-19. The assay was immunoSEQ multiplex PCR, and TCRdb's table has in-frame clones only and misses some. The sample has approximately 350,000 clones, over 75% seen once. Sequencing used PBMCs or T cells enriched from blood (not recorded which). The receptors derive from a man aged 18 to 35 who had recovered from COVID-19. The CDR3 runs from the conserved cysteine through the conserved F or W. A D gene is named only where the DNA matches it firmly. Part of the rows lack a size; the others show once, few, many or a class for expanded clones.

clone size | J gene | V gene | D gene | CDR3 protein | CDR3 DNA
- | TRBJ2-7 | TRBV9 | - | CASSVGPTGLYEQYF | TGTGCCAGCAGCGTAGGCCCAACAGGCCTCTACGAGCAGTACTTC
- | TRBJ2-1 | TRBV19 | - | CASSIGQFSSYNEQFF | TGTGCCAGTAGTATAGGGCAGTTCAGCTCCTACAATGAGCAGTTCTTC
- | TRBJ1-5 | TRBV28 | - | CASSLYRDNQPQHF | TGTGCCAGCAGTTTATACAGGGATAATCAGCCCCAGCATTTT
- | TRBJ1-1 | TRBV5-5 | - | CASRSYSLPSLEAFF | TGTGCCAGCAGGAGTTACAGTTTACCCAGCCTAGAAGCTTTCTTT
once | TRBJ1-2 | TRBV11-2 | TRBD1 | CASTPGTGSGGYTF | TGTGCCAGCACCCCCGGGACAGGGAGCGGAGGCTACACCTTC
- | TRBJ2-1 | TRBV5-1 | TRBD2 | CASSASGTRPYNEQFF | TGCGCCAGCAGCGCCTCCGGGACTAGACCTTACAATGAGCAGTTCTTC
once | TRBJ1-2 | TRBV29-1 | TRBD1 | CSARKQGADGYTF | TGCAGCGCGAGAAAACAGGGGGCGGATGGCTACACCTTC
- | TRBJ2-7 | TRBV11-2 | TRBD2 | CASSFGGSGASPLEQYF | TGTGCCAGCAGCTTTGGGGGTAGCGGGGCCTCCCCGTTAGAGCAGTACTTC
- | TRBJ2-7 | TRBV19 | TRBD1 | CASSTSTGPAYEQYF | TGTGCCAGTAGTACCTCGACAGGGCCAGCCTACGAGCAGTACTTC
- | TRBJ2-5 | TRBV6-5 | - | CASSFQGLETQYF | TGTGCCAGCAGTTTTCAGGGTTTGGAGACCCAGTACTTC
- | TRBJ2-5 | TRBV6-1 | - | CASSEARQFQETQYF | TGTGCCAGCAGTGAAGCCCGACAGTTCCAAGAGACCCAGTACTTC